The TCR beta chain under discussion was sequenced for a study of blood T cell repertoires in COVID-19. Overall study context: The samples span acute and convalescent COVID-19 from the United States, Italy and Spain. PBMCs, B-cell-depleted T cells, or T cells provided the cDNA or gDNA that made up the material.

This CDR3 spans 15 amino acids. The ends were cut back, 4 bases at V and 1 base at J, with 12 bases in the middle. CDR1 is SGHRS, CDR2 YFSETQ, per germline. In the original workflow: Estimates of nucleated cell counts were drawn from the amplification of reference gene primers. Profiled with immunoSEQ multiplex PCR; TCRdb holds only in-frame clones, not every one. V, J and clone size were drawn from that table, and D and trimming were deduced from the DNA. The repertoire has roughly 280,000 clones, approximately 86% of them found once; the top ten carry about 2%. The rearrangement uses TRBV5-1 and TRBJ1-3; D is unclear. The sequencing input was peripheral blood. This TCR was sampled from a man aged 25-45 years with active or convalescent COVID-19. The chain's CDR3 is CASSLGDLSGNTIYF. The CDR3 DNA sequence: TGCGCCAGCAGCCTCGGGGATTTGTCTGGAAACACCATATATTTT.